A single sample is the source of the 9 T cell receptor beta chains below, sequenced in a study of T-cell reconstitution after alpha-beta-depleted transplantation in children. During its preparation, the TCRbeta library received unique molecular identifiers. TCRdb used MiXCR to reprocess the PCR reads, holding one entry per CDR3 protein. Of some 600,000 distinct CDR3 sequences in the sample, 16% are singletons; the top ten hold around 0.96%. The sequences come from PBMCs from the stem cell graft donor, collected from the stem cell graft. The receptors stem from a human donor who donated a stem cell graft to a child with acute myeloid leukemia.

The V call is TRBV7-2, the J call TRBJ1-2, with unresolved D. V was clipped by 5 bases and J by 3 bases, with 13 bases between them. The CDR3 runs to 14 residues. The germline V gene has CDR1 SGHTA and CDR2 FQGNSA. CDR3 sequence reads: CASSLMGVDYGYTF. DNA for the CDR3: TGTGCCAGCAGCCTGATGGGTGTGGACTATGGCTACACCTTC.

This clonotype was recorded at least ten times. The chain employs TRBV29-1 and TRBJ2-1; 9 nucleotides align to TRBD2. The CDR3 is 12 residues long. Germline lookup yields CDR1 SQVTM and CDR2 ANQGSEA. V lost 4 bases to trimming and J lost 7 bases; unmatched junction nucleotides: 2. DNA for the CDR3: TGCAGCGTTGGTAGCGGGGGTAATGAGCAGTTCTTC. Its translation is CSVGSGGNEQFF.

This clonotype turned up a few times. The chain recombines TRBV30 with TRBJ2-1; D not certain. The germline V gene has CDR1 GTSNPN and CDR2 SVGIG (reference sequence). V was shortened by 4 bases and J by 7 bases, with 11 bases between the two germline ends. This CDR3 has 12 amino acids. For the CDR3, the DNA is TGTGCCTGGATTGGGCCCAGGAATGAGCAGTTCTTC. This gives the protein CAWIGPRNEQFF.

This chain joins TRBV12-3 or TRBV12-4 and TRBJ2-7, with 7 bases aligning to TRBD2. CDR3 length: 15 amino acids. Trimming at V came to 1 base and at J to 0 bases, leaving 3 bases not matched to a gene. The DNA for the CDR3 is TGTGCCAGCAGTTTAGGGGACTATACCTCCTACGAGCAGTACTTC. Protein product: CASSLGDYTSYEQYF.

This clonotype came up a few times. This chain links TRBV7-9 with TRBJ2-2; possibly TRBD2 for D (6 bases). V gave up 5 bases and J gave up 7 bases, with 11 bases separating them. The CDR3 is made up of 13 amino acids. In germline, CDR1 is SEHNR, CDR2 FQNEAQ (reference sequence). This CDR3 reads CASSPTSIGELFF. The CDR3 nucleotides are TGTGCCAGCAGCCCTACTAGCATCGGGGAGCTGTTTTTT.

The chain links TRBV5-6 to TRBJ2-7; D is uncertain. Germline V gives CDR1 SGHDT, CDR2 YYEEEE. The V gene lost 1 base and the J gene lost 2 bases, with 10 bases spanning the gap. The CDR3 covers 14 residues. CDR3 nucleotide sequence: TGTGCCAGCAGCTTGTCACAGACAACCTACGAGCAGTACTTC. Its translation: CASSLSQTTYEQYF. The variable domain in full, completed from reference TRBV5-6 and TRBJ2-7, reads DAGVTQSPTHLIKTRGQQVTLRCSPKSGHDTVSWYQQALGQGPQFIFQYYEEEERQRGNFPDRFSGHQFPNYSSELNVNALLLGDSALYLCASSLSQTTYEQYFGPGTRLTVT.

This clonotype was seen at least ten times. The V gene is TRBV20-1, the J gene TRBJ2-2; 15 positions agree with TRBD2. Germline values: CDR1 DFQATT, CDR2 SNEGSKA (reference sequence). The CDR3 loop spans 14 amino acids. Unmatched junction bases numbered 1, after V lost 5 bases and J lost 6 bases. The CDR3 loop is CSARTSGGAGELFF. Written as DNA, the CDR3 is TGCAGTGCTCGGACTAGCGGGGGGGCCGGGGAGCTGTTTTTT.

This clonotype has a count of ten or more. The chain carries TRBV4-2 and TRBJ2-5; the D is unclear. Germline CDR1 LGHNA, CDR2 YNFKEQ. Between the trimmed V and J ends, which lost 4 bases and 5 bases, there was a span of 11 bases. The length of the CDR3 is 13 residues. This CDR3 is CASSPRVGETQYF. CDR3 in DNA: TGTGCCAGCAGCCCCCGGGTGGGGGAGACCCAGTACTTC.

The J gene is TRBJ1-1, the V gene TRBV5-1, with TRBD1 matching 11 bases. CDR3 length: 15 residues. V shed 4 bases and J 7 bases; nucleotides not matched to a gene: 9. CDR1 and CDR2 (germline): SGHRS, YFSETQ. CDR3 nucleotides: TGCGCCAGCAGCGAGGGGACAGGGGGTATTGGTGAAGCTTTCTTT. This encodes CASSEGTGGIGEAFF.